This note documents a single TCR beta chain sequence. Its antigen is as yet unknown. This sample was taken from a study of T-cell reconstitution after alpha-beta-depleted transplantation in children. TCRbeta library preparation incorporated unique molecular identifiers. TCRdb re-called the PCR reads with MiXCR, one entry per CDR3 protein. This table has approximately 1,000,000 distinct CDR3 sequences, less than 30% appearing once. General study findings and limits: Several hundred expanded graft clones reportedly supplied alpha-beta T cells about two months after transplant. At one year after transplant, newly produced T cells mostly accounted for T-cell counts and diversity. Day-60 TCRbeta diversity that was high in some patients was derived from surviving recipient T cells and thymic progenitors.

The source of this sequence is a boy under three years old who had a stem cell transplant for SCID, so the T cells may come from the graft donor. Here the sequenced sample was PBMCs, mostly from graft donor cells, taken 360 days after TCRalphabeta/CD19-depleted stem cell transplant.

CDR3 bases: TGTGCCAGCAGCCACAAACTAGCGGGGGGAGGTGAGCAGTTCTTC. Protein sequence: CASSHKLAGGGEQFF. The chain combines TRBV14 with TRBJ2-1; 12 positions match TRBD2. Germline CDR1 SGHDN, CDR2 FVKESK. V lost 3 bases, J lost 9 bases, and 6 bases stayed unmatched. The CDR3 contains 15 residues.